These 22 T cell receptor beta chains were all obtained from the same sample, sequenced in a study of cytomegalovirus exposure and HLA in healthy donors. The assay was immunoSEQ multiplex PCR, and TCRdb's table has in-frame clones only and misses some. The data show about 220,000 clones, with over 80% seen just once and 1.1% held by the top ten. The sample was PBMCs. Receptors originate from a woman younger than 35 in good health and CMV-seronegative.

The chain joins TRBV27 to TRBJ2-7, with 14 bases aligning to TRBD2. The germline V gene has CDR1 MNHEY and CDR2 SMNVEV (reference sequence). This CDR3 contains 15 residues. The V gene end was trimmed by 5 bases and the J gene end by 4 bases; junction bases not matched to a gene: 4. In nucleotides, the CDR3 is TGTGCCAGCAGTCCCGGGACTAGCGGGAGATACGAGCAGTACTTC. Translating gives CASSPGTSGRYEQYF.

This chain uses TRBV4-2 with TRBJ2-1; possibly TRBD2 for D (6 bases). The CDR3 extends over 15 amino acids. Germline V gene sequence: CDR1 LGHNA, CDR2 YNFKEQ. V lost 4 bases and J lost 6, with 16 bases in between. CDR3 nucleotide sequence: TGTGCCAGCAGCCTACGAGGTGGGACTGGCAATGAGCAGTTCTTC. Its protein is CASSLRGGTGNEQFF.

This rearrangement joins TRBV19 to TRBJ1-5; tentatively, D is TRBD1 (6 bases). The germline V gene encodes CDR1 LNHDA and CDR2 SQIVND (reference sequence). The CDR3 is 13 amino acids. V gave up 5 bases and J gave up 7 bases, with 12 bases separating them. As DNA, the CDR3 is TGTGCCAGTAGTCAATCAGGGGCCCAGCCCCAGCATTTT. Translating gives CASSQSGAQPQHF.

Concerning this clone: The junction departs from germline at one end; a sequencing error may be responsible. The chain has TRBV28 and TRBJ2-7; no firm D call. The CDR3 covers 11 residues. Germline lookup yields CDR1 MDHEN and CDR2 SYDVKM. The chain's CDR3 is CASILRNEQYF. CDR3 DNA sequence: TGTGCCAGCATTTTACGTAACGAGCAGTACTTC. Variable domain in full (rest from reference TRBV28 and TRBJ2-7): DVKVTQSSRYLVKRTGEKVFLECVQDMDHENMFWYRQDPGLGLRLIYFSYDVKMKEKGDIPEGYSVSREKKERFSLILESASTNQTSMYLCASILRNEQYFGPGTRLTVT.

J is TRBJ1-2 and V is TRBV10-3; D gene uncertain. CDR3 length: 11 amino acids. Germline loops: CDR1 ENHRY, CDR2 SYGVKD. V shed 7 bases and J shed 7 bases, with 10 bases lying between them. The CDR3 sequence: CAITVGTGYTF. CDR3 sequence (DNA): TGTGCCATCACAGTTGGTACTGGCTACACCTTC.

This clone was detected once. CDR3 sequence: CASSLGIGNTEAFF. CDR3 in DNA: TGTGCCAGCAGTCTCGGTATTGGGAACACTGAAGCTTTCTTT. This chain joins TRBV27 and TRBJ1-1; D is uncertain. The V and J ends lost 5 bases and 1 base respectively, with 11 bases between them. The CDR3 spans 14 residues. Looked up from germline, CDR1 is MNHEY and CDR2 is SMNVEV (reference sequence).

Regarding this clone: The identical CDR3 is also encoded by other nucleotide sequences in the sample. The chain carries TRBV18 and TRBJ2-7; possibly TRBD2 for D (5 bases). Germline lookup yields CDR1 KGHSH and CDR2 LQKENI. V lost 3 bases and J 2 bases, leaving 5 bases between the germline ends. The CDR3 covers 12 residues. DNA for the CDR3: TGTGCCAGCTCACCCGGGACCTACGAGCAGTACTTC. Its protein is CASSPGTYEQYF.

This clone showed up just a few times. The J gene is TRBJ2-3, the V gene TRBV18, with 9 bases aligning to TRBD1. Losses at the gene ends were 3 bases for V and 3 bases for J; bases not matched to a gene: 13. Germline V gene data show CDR1 as KGHSH and CDR2 as LQKENI. CDR3 length equals 18 residues. The CDR3 DNA reads TGTGCCAGCTCACCCACTGCCACAGGGGGCAGATTAACAGATACGCAGTATTTT. Translating it yields CASSPTATGGRLTDTQYF.

The gene calls are TRBV6-1 and TRBJ1-2, with D maybe TRBD1 (6 bases). The length of the CDR3 is 15 residues. The V and J ends lost 1 base and 0 bases respectively, with 9 bases between them. Germline CDR1 and CDR2: MNHNS and SASEGT. The CDR3 DNA sequence: TGTGCCAGCAGTGAAGACAGGGTATCTAACTATGGCTACACCTTC. Its protein product is CASSEDRVSNYGYTF.

This chain links TRBV5-4 with TRBJ2-5, with D possibly TRBD1 on 5 matching bases. CDR1 is SGHNT and CDR2 is YYREEE in the germline V gene (reference sequence). The CDR3 spans 13 residues. V gave up 2 bases and J gave up 4 bases, with 9 bases separating them. Here the CDR3 reads CASSFRVGETQYF. The CDR3 bases are TGTGCCAGCAGCTTCAGGGTGGGAGAGACCCAGTACTTC.

The V gene is TRBV10-3, the J gene TRBJ2-1; possible D gene TRBD2, 7 bases. CDR1 is ENHRY and CDR2 is SYGVKD in the germline V gene. The CDR3 length is 15 residues. The ends were cut back, 4 bases at V and 3 bases at J, with 13 bases in the middle. CDR3 amino acids: CAISGLGGGYNEQFF. The CDR3 coding sequence is TGTGCCATCAGTGGTTTGGGAGGGGGCTACAATGAGCAGTTCTTC.

The gene calls are TRBV6-1 and TRBJ1-5, with 8 bases matching TRBD1. Germline V gives CDR1 MNHNS, CDR2 SASEGT. The J segment lost 7 bases and the V segment lost 5 bases, leaving 7 bases of the junction unmatched. The CDR3 has 14 residues. CDR3 loop: CASSKTGAGQPQHF. In nucleotides, the CDR3 is TGTGCCAGCAGTAAGACAGGGGCAGGGCAGCCCCAGCATTTT.

The J gene is TRBJ1-2, the V gene TRBV7-9; D is undetermined. V was pared by 5 bases and J by 1 base, with 14 bases between. The CDR3 sequence is 15 residues long. Germline values: CDR1 SEHNR, CDR2 FQNEAQ (reference sequence). This CDR3 reads CASSPAVTVNYGYTF. The CDR3 bases are TGTGCCAGCAGCCCCGCGGTGACGGTTAACTATGGCTACACCTTC.

The J gene is TRBJ1-2, the V gene TRBV29-1; 10 positions agree with TRBD1. In germline, CDR1 is SQVTM, CDR2 ANQGSEA. The CDR3 consists of 14 residues. Trimming cost V 4 bases and J 2 bases; bases outside gene matches: 4. CDR3 region: CSVGRDRGNYGYTF. The CDR3 DNA follows: TGCAGCGTTGGGAGGGACAGGGGCAACTATGGCTACACCTTC.

This clone has only one observation. As DNA, the CDR3 is TGTGCCAGCAGCTTAGTCGGTAGCGGGAGCACCTACGAGCAGTACTTC. This gives the protein CASSLVGSGSTYEQYF. The V call is TRBV11-2, the J call TRBJ2-7; 9 bases line up with TRBD2. Germline V gene lookup returns CDR1 SGHAT and CDR2 FQNNGV. The J segment lost 2 bases and the V segment lost 1 base, leaving 6 bases of the junction unmatched. The length of the CDR3 is 16 residues.

The V and J genes are TRBV5-4 and TRBJ1-3; no clear D. CDR3 length: 14 residues. V lost 0 bases, J lost 3 bases, and 7 bases lay in between. Germline lookup yields CDR1 SGHNT and CDR2 YYREEE (reference sequence). CDR3 coding DNA: TGTGCCAGCAGCTTGGGACACGTTGGAAACACCATATATTTT. This gives the protein CASSLGHVGNTIYF.

Here the CDR3 reads CASSLGAVGFSYQETQYF. The CDR3 nucleotides are TGCGCCAGCAGCTTGGGAGCGGTTGGCTTTTCCTACCAAGAGACCCAGTACTTC. This chain connects TRBV5-1 to TRBJ2-5; maybe TRBD2 (5 bases). Germline V gene sequence: CDR1 SGHRS, CDR2 YFSETQ. V shed 0 bases and J shed 0 bases, with 18 bases lying between them. The CDR3 covers 18 residues.

This chain uses TRBV18 with TRBJ1-1, with D possibly being TRBD1 (6 bases). Trimming took off 4 bases at V and 1 base at J, with 10 bases between the two ends. From germline, CDR1 is KGHSH and CDR2 LQKENI. CDR3 length: 14 amino acids. CDR3 nucleotides: TGTGCCAGCTCACTCGGACAGACGAACACTGAAGCTTTCTTT. Amino acid sequence: CASSLGQTNTEAFF.

The chain combines TRBV5-1 with TRBJ2-7, with D possibly matching TRBD1 (5 bases). Trimming removed 5 bases from V and 3 bases from J, with 12 bases in between. This CDR3 is 13 amino acids long. The germline gives CDR1 SGHRS, CDR2 YFSETQ. CDR3 coding DNA: TGCGCCAGCAGGACAGTGGGGCACTACGAGCAGTACTTC. This codes for CASRTVGHYEQYF. The variable domain in full, completed from reference TRBV5-1 and TRBJ2-7, reads KAGVTQTPRYLIKTRGQQVTLSCSPISGHRSVSWYQQTPGQGLQFLFEYFSETQRNKGNFPGRFSGRQFSNSRSEMNVSTLELGDSALYLCASRTVGHYEQYFGPGTRLTVT.

V gene TRBV2 combines with J gene TRBJ2-3; no clear D. The CDR3 extends over 13 amino acids. The germline V gene encodes CDR1 SNHLY and CDR2 FYNNEI. V gave up 4 bases and J gave up 3 bases, with 8 bases separating them. CDR3 loop: CASSAERTDTQYF. DNA for the CDR3: TGTGCCAGCAGTGCGGAGAGGACAGATACGCAGTATTTT.

The rearrangement links TRBV6-1 to TRBJ2-2; perhaps TRBD1 as D (6 bases). The CDR3 covers 15 residues. Trimming took off 4 bases at V and 4 bases at J, with 13 bases between the two ends. Germline CDR1 MNHNS, CDR2 SASEGT. The CDR3, as DNA: TGTGCCAGCAGTGTACAGGGTAGGAGCACCGGGGAGCTGTTTTTT. It specifies CASSVQGRSTGELFF.

Only one count was recorded for this clone. The chain joins TRBV7-3 to TRBJ2-1; 7 nucleotides agree with TRBD2. CDR3 length equals 17 residues. In germline, CDR1 is SGHTA, CDR2 FQGTGA. The ends lost 5 bases at V and 5 bases at J; junction bases unmatched: 15. The CDR3 DNA is TGTGCCAGCAGCCTAATTGGGGCGGGAGCCGCGGACAATGAGCAGTTCTTC. Translating gives CASSLIGAGAADNEQFF.